The clone carrying this T cell receptor (beta chain) was counted between two and nine times. The antigen is not known. The source of the sample is a study of beta chain features in type 1 diabetes. Findings and limits, study-wide: Patients with Type 1 diabetes showed moderately but significantly shorter TCRB CDR3s in all four CD4+ subsets.

Investigators reverse transcribed all isolated RNA, so they sequenced expressed TCRB transcripts. Here immunoSEQ multiplex PCR was the method, and the copy in TCRdb shows in-frame clones only, minus some. This sample has roughly 700,000 clones, with 13% found just once. With 4 bases clipped from V and 5 bases from J, the junction kept 11 bases outside the gene matches. This CDR3 contains 16 residues. Looked up from germline, CDR1 is MGHRA and CDR2 is YSYEKL. The clonotype was recovered from a man younger than 35 with type 1 diabetes. Sample: naive CD4+ T cells from blood. The V gene is TRBV4-1, the J gene TRBJ2-3; 8 bases align to TRBD2. CDR3 residues: CASSLPREGGKDTQYF. In DNA, the CDR3 is TGCGCCAGCAGCCTACCCCGGGAGGGGGGGAAAGATACGCAGTATTTT.